This T cell receptor (beta chain) was profiled in a study of neoadjuvant anti-PD-1 for oral cavity cancer. Germline CDR1 and CDR2: SNHLY and FYNNEI. The CDR3 totals 14 residues. The V end was cut by 2 bases, the J end by 0 bases, with 7 bases between. Patients were newly diagnosed with stage II-IVA oral cavity squamous cell carcinoma without prior systemic or radiation treatment. This clone was detected only a few times. Only in-frame clones appear in the TCRdb table, and some are missing; sequencing was by immunoSEQ multiplex PCR. Of approximately 15,000 clones in the sample, about two thirds were seen once.

The receptor comes from a person aged 35 to 85 with oral cavity squamous cell carcinoma. The rearrangement joins TRBV2 to TRBJ1-1; no firm D call. This material consisted of PBMCs, taken before nivolumab (anti-PD-1) treatment. The CDR3, as DNA: TGTGCCAGCAGTGAATTGGCGATGAACACTGAAGCTTTCTTT. Amino acids: CASSELAMNTEAFF.